Listed below are T cell receptor beta chains from one sample, sequenced in a study of shared clonotypes between healthy human individuals. Sequenced by immunoSEQ multiplex PCR; TCRdb stores in-frame clones only, minus some. The sample lists about 2.1 million clones, about 92% occurring once. Sequencing was carried out using naive CD8+ T cells from PBMCs. The source of these receptors is a man between 18 and 29 years old in good health. Some clones in this sample may be carry-over from other donors' samples. CDR3s include the opening cysteine and the closing phenylalanine or tryptophan. The order of the fields is clone size, D gene, J gene, V gene, CDR3 DNA, CDR3 protein. A D gene is named only where the DNA matches it firmly. Where a row states a size, it is once, few, many or the class of an expanded clone; other rows omit it.

. TRBD2 TRBJ2-1 TRBV10-3 TGTGCCATCAGTGAGTCGGGTAACGCGGGAGGGGTCCCCCATGATGCGCAGTTCTTC CAISESGNAGGVPHDAQFF
. TRBD1 TRBJ1-1 TRBV27 TGTGCCAGCAGTCTACTCCCGGGACAGGGAAACACTGAAGCTTTCTTT CASSLLPGQGNTEAFF
. . TRBJ2-7 TRBV28 TGTGCCAGCAGCTTTTCCGGGGCCGCATACGAGCAGTACTTC CASSFSGAAYEQYF
. . TRBJ1-4 TRBV4-2 TGTGCCAGCAGCCAAGTCTCTTTGACTGAACCGTATATTAGTTTTAATGAAAAACTGTTTTTT CASSQVSLTEPYISFNEKLFF
. . TRBJ2-7 TRBV9 TGTGCCAGCAGCCCAGAGAGGGCCTCCTACGAGCAGTACTTC CASSPERASYEQYF
. . TRBJ1-6 TRBV25-1 TGTGCCAGCCAAAACCTGCTCTCACCCCTCCACTTT CASQNLLSPLHF
. . TRBJ1-6 TRBV5-8 TGTGCCAGCAGCTTGGAAGGGAAGAAACCCCTCCACTTT CASSLEGKKPLHF
. TRBD2 TRBJ2-1 TRBV19 TGTGCCAGTAGTATGGATCTAGCGGGAGGGCCCAATGAGCAGTTCTTC CASSMDLAGGPNEQFF
. . TRBJ1-5 TRBV27 TGTGCCAGCAGTTCTGGGACGGGTCATAGCAATCAGCCCCAGCATTTT CASSSGTGHSNQPQHF
. TRBD2 TRBJ2-1 TRBV10-3 TGTGCCATCAGACATAAGCGGGATGATTCCTACAATGAGCAGTTCTTC CAIRHKRDDSYNEQFF
. . TRBJ1-2 TRBV9 TGTGCCACCGGAACGGACGCAAACTATGGCTACACCTTC CATGTDANYGYTF
few . TRBJ1-2 TRBV28 TGTGCCAGCACCATGATTTGGGGTGGGGCGGGAGGCTACACCTTC CASTMIWGGAGGYTF
. TRBD2 TRBJ2-2 TRBV14 TGTGCCAGCAGCCAGACTAGCTGGACCGGGGAGCTGTTTTTT CASSQTSWTGELFF
. TRBD1 TRBJ1-4 TRBV7-6 TGTGCCAGCAGCCCGACAGGGGGCCGAGGTGAAAAACTGTTTTTT CASSPTGGRGEKLFF
. TRBD2 TRBJ2-1 TRBV9 TGTGCCAGCAGCGTATCAGGCGGGGCGGGGGATGAGCAGTTCTTC CASSVSGGAGDEQFF
. . TRBJ1-4 TRBV2 TGTGCCACCACCCAGGGGAATGAAAAACTGTTTTTT CATTQGNEKLFF
. . TRBJ2-3 TRBV5-4 TGTGCCAGCAGTTCGACGGGACTCAGCACAGATACGCAGTATTTT CASSSTGLSTDTQYF
. . TRBJ2-7 TRBV7-2 TGTGCCAGCAGCTTTGGGGTAGGGCACCCTATCCCCTACGAGCAGTACTTC CASSFGVGHPIPYEQYF
. TRBD1 TRBJ2-1 TRBV27 TGTGCCAGCAGACAGGACAGGGGGGCCTACAATGAGCAGTTCTTC CASRQDRGAYNEQFF
. TRBD1 TRBJ2-7 TRBV10-3 TGTGCCATCAGTGAGGCCGACAGGGATATCTACGAGCAGTACTTC CAISEADRDIYEQYF
. . TRBJ1-2 TRBV27 TGTGCCAGCAGTTTATCGGGGGGCCGTGGCTACACCTTC CASSLSGGRGYTF
. . TRBJ1-5 TRBV5-8 TGTGCCAGCAGCTGGGGAGGGGATAGCAATCAGCCCCAGCATTTT CASSWGGDSNQPQHF
. . TRBJ2-2 TRBV5-1 TGCGCCAGCAGCTTGGTCCAGGGTTGGGCCGGGGAGCTGTTTTTT CASSLVQGWAGELFF
few . TRBJ1-1 TRBV19 TGTGCCAGTAGTATCCTGGGGACTGAAGCTTTCTTT CASSILGTEAFF
. TRBD1 TRBJ1-2 TRBV27 TGTGCCAGCAGTCCTCAATTCCTGACAGGGGTCGACGGCTACACCTTC CASSPQFLTGVDGYTF
. TRBD1 TRBJ1-2 TRBV9 TGTGCCAGCAGCGTAGGGACAGGGAATGGCTACACCTTC CASSVGTGNGYTF
few TRBD1 TRBJ1-1 TRBV4-1 TGCGCCAGCAGCCCCGTCGGACAGGGATGGGAGGCTTTCTTT CASSPVGQGWEAFF
. . TRBJ2-1 TRBV21-1 TGTGCCAGCAGCAAATGGGACAGTCGATACAATGAGCAGTTCTTC CASSKWDSRYNEQFF
. . TRBJ2-3 TRBV13 TGTGCCAGCAGCCGGCGGATTAGCACAGATACGCAGTATTTT CASSRRISTDTQYF
. . TRBJ2-3 TRBV27 TGTGCCAGCAGTTTATCGCCCGGGACCCGCACAGATACGCAGTATTTT CASSLSPGTRTDTQYF
. . TRBJ1-2 TRBV27 TGTGCCAGCAGTTTAGGGACGGGTAGGGGCTACACCTTC CASSLGTGRGYTF
. TRBD2 TRBJ2-7 TRBV7-9 TGTGCCAGCAGCTCACCTAGCGGTGCGGGCTACGAGCAGTACTTC CASSSPSGAGYEQYF
. . TRBJ2-1 TRBV10-3 TGTGCCATCAAGCTGACCGACAATGAGCAGTTCTTC CAIKLTDNEQFF
once TRBD2 TRBJ2-1 TRBV7-9 TGTGCCAGCAGCTTAGTTTTAGCGGGATATGAGCAGTTCTTC CASSLVLAGYEQFF
. TRBD1 TRBJ1-2 TRBV27 TGTGCCAGCAGTTTGTCCGGGACAGTGGACTATGGCTACACCTTC CASSLSGTVDYGYTF
. . TRBJ1-5 TRBV28 TGTGCGCATGGAGGTACTAATCAGCCCCAGCATTTT CAHGGTNQPQHF
once TRBD1 TRBJ2-7 TRBV6-4 TGTGCCAGCAGGGGACAGGGTCGCTACGAGCAGTACTTC CASRGQGRYEQYF
. . TRBJ2-3 TRBV7-3 TGTGCCAGCAGCTTGAGCCACTCAACTAGCACAGATACGCAGTATTTT CASSLSHSTSTDTQYF
. . TRBJ2-1 TRBV28 TGTGCCAGCAGTCTAGGGGGGGAGGGGAAGAATGAGCAGTTCTTC CASSLGGEGKNEQFF
. TRBD2 TRBJ2-7 TRBV28 TGTGCCAGCCGTAGCGGGAGCTCCTACGAGCAGTACTTC CASRSGSSYEQYF
once . TRBJ1-1 TRBV7-9 TGTGCCAGCAGCCCCCAGACAGTGGGCATGAACACTGAAGCTTTCTTT CASSPQTVGMNTEAFF
. . TRBJ2-7 TRBV27 TGTGCCAGCAGTTCTCTGACCGCGGGAAGCTCCTACGAGCAGTACTTC CASSSLTAGSSYEQYF
. . TRBJ2-2 TRBV27 TGTGCCAGCAGTTTCTGGCGGACCGGGGAGCTGTTTTTT CASSFWRTGELFF
. . TRBJ2-7 TRBV7-8 TGTGCCAGCAGACAGTCGTCCTACGAGCAGTACTTC CASRQSSYEQYF
. TRBD1 TRBJ2-2 TRBV9 TGTGCCAGCAGCGCACCAGAAGACAGGGCTATCAACACCGGGGAGCTGTTTTTT CASSAPEDRAINTGELFF
. TRBD2 TRBJ2-1 TRBV7-2 TGTGCCAGCAGCTCCCGACTAGCCCCCCCGGGGAATGAGCAGTTCTTC CASSSRLAPPGNEQFF
. . TRBJ2-1 TRBV7-8 TGTGCCAGCAGCCCGGAGCGGGCATACAATGAGCAGTTCTTC CASSPERAYNEQFF
. . TRBJ1-2 TRBV7-8 TGTGCCAGCAGCAACGCAGGGTTTTGGGGCTACACCTTC CASSNAGFWGYTF
. . TRBJ1-4 TRBV27 TGTGCCAGCAGTAACTCCAGGGTTACCAATGAAAAACTGTTTTTT CASSNSRVTNEKLFF
. . TRBJ2-3 TRBV2 TGTGCCAGCGATCTCGGGACTTGGGGCACAGATACGCAGTATTTT CASDLGTWGTDTQYF
. TRBD1 TRBJ2-1 TRBV5-1 TGCGCCAGCAGAGTGATCGGGACAGGGAACAATGAGCAGTTCTTC CASRVIGTGNNEQFF
. . TRBJ1-2 TRBV28 TGTGCCAGCAGTTTATGGGAAGGGGCGATGGGCTACACCTTC CASSLWEGAMGYTF
few . TRBJ1-1 TRBV7-9 TGTGCCAGCAGCTTAGTTGGGGCTCCTGAAGCTTTCTTT CASSLVGAPEAFF
. . TRBJ1-2 TRBV28 TGTGCCAGCAGTGAGGACGGCGTCTCTCTCATTTTTAACTATGGCTACACCTTC CASSEDGVSLIFNYGYTF